This note documents a single T cell receptor beta chain sequence. Its antigen remains unidentified. The CDR3 sequence is 14 residues long. The germline V and J ends were trimmed by 3 bases and 0 bases, with 3 bases remaining between them. Germline CDR1 MNHEY, CDR2 SMNVEV (reference sequence). Indicated treatment: oral pan-JAK inhibitor, 5-10 mg twice daily. The sequencing template was cDNA reverse transcribed from extracted RNA. The assay was immunoSEQ multiplex PCR, and TCRdb's table has in-frame clones only and misses some. This repertoire shows 60,000 to 85,000 clones, around 29% found once; its top ten account for about 15%. These data belong to a study of CD8+ T cells in alopecia areata. Study results and caveats: The link between baseline CD8+ expansion and response remains uncertain with one nonresponder. Both scalp clonality and the expanded CD8+ clones among the top 100 showed a significant decrease with tofacitinib. Resident alphabeta T cells of normal skin are also sequenced in scalp samples.

Sequenced here: CD8+ T cells sorted from blood, sampled at week 4, from a patient treated with tofacitinib. The chain joins TRBV27 to TRBJ2-6; D is unresolved. The TCR originated in a human donor with alopecia areata. Here the CDR3 reads CASSFGSGANVLTF. The CDR3 DNA sequence: TGTGCCAGCAGTTTTGGCTCTGGGGCCAACGTCCTGACTTTC.